The 7 T cell receptor beta chains reported below all come from one sample, sequenced in a study of a mutant IDH1 vaccine in newly diagnosed glioma. Their cognate antigens are unknown. Only in-frame clones appear in the TCRdb table, and some are missing; sequencing was by immunoSEQ multiplex PCR. Of roughly 130,000 clones detected, 80% appear once; the ten largest clones hold 5% to 6%. Time point defined: week 11, during vaccination. The study gave 300 ug of mutant IDH1 20-mer peptide per vaccine dose, with topical imiquimod. Here the sequenced sample was PBMCs, taken from a glioma patient whose treatment included an IDH1 peptide vaccine. All receptors derive from a man in his forties with glioma.

The genes are TRBV14 and TRBJ1-6; the D is unclear. CDR3 size: 15 residues. Trimming pared 0 bases from V and 3 bases from J, leaving 6 bases between. CDR1 is SGHDN, CDR2 FVKESK, per germline. The chain's CDR3 is CASSQDILYNSPLHF. DNA for the CDR3: TGTGCCAGCAGCCAAGATATCCTCTATAATTCACCCCTCCACTTT.

This clone was recorded only once. The chain combines TRBV4-1 with TRBJ1-1, with D tentatively TRBD1 (6 bases). Per the germline V gene, CDR1 is MGHRA and CDR2 is YSYEKL. Trimming cost V 0 bases and J 4 bases, with 12 bases left between them. The CDR3 contains 15 residues. The CDR3 DNA is TGCGCCAGCAGCCAAGATCATGGAGGGGGCACTGAAGCTTTCTTT. It yields the protein CASSQDHGGGTEAFF.

The rearrangement uses TRBV11-2 and TRBJ2-1; D gene ambiguous. CDR1 and CDR2 from the germline V gene are SGHAT and FQNNGV. The CDR3 has 12 residues. V lost 5 bases and J 13 bases, leaving 15 bases between the germline ends. The CDR3 protein is CASSKLAGRQFF. The CDR3 bases are TGTGCCAGCAGCAAACTCGCTGGTCGACAGTTCTTC.

The chain combines TRBV6-5 with TRBJ2-7; the D call may be TRBD1 or TRBD2 (6 bases each). Germline V CDR1 and CDR2: MNHEY, SVGAGI. The CDR3 has 16 amino acids. Trimming removed 0 bases at V and 1 base at J, with 13 bases between. CDR3 bases: TGTGCCAGCAGTTACTCCGCGGGACACCGGTCCTACGAGCAGTACTTC. The encoded protein is CASSYSAGHRSYEQYF.

This chain connects TRBV6-5 to TRBJ2-5; D may be TRBD2 (6 bases). Trimming removed 4 bases at V and 5 bases at J, with 14 bases between. The V gene's germline CDR1 is MNHEY and CDR2 SVGAGI. The CDR3 consists of 14 residues. DNA for the CDR3: TGTGCCAGCAGTTTGAGACTAGGCTTGGAGACCCAGTACTTC. It yields the protein CASSLRLGLETQYF.

V gene TRBV10-3 combines with J gene TRBJ2-5; 8 bases match TRBD1. V dropped 3 bases and J dropped 3; count of bases not matched to a gene: 12. The CDR3 is made up of 17 amino acids. From germline, CDR1 is ENHRY and CDR2 SYGVKD. CDR3 protein: CAISETLGQGKKETQYF. The CDR3 coding sequence is TGTGCCATCAGTGAAACGCTTGGACAGGGAAAAAAAGAGACCCAGTACTTC.

The CDR3 loop is CASGTGGVYTGELFF. The CDR3 region has the DNA TGCGCCAGCGGCACGGGGGGCGTCTACACCGGGGAGCTGTTTTTT. The V gene is TRBV5-1, the J gene TRBJ2-2; TRBD2 might be the D (7 bases). Deletions cut 7 bases from V and 3 bases from J, with 16 bases between. CDR1 SGHRS and CDR2 YFSETQ come from the germline V gene. This CDR3 region has 15 residues. The full variable domain, in which reference TRBV5-1 and TRBJ2-2 provide the parts outside the CDR3, is KAGVTQTPRYLIKTRGQQVTLSCSPISGHRSVSWYQQTPGQGLQFLFEYFSETQRNKGNFPGRFSGRQFSNSRSEMNVSTLELGDSALYLCASGTGGVYTGELFFGEGSRLTVL.